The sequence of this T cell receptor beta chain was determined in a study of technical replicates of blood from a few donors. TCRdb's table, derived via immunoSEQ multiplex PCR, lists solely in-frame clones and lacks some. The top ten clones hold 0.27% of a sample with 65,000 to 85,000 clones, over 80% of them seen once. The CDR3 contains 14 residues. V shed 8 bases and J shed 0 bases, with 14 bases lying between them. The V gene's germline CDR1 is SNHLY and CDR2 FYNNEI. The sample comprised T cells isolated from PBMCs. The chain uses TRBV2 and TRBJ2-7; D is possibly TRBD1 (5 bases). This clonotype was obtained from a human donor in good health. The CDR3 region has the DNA TGTGCCAGCTTAGGGGTTCGGAGCTCCTACGAGCAGTACTTC. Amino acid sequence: CASLGVRSSYEQYF.